This T cell receptor (beta chain) emerged from a study of early T cells in non-severe SARS-CoV-2 infection. Study background: Alpha and beta chains were unpaired, from unsorted whole-blood bulk RNA.

Many counts were recorded for this clonotype. Unique molecular identifiers were affixed to single, distinct cDNA molecules. A single record per CDR3 protein comes from TCRdb applying MiXCR to the 5' RACE reads. The sample records around 33,000 distinct CDR3 sequences, over 4.5% being singletons. Per the germline V gene, CDR1 is MDHEN and CDR2 is SYDVKM. The junction had 10 bases not matched to a gene; V was cut back by 8 bases and J by 0 bases. The CDR3 runs to 16 residues. This TCR came from an adult who was a healthcare worker with PCR-confirmed SARS-CoV-2 infection or an uninfected control (not recorded which). The chain carries TRBV28 and TRBJ2-1, with 7 bases lining up with TRBD1. Source material: whole blood. CDR3 loop: CASAGQDFSSYNEQFF. CDR3 bases: TGTGCCAGCGCCGGACAGGATTTTTCCTCCTACAATGAGCAGTTCTTC.